This TCR beta chain was recovered during a study of response to subunit inactivated influenza vaccine. Each CDR3 protein is one row after TCRdb ran MiXCR on the RT-PCR reads. The sample includes some 480,000 distinct CDR3 sequences, approximately 11% seen only once; the top ten take 12%. Ten or more counts support this clonotype. Antigen specificity is unknown. Study-level findings and limits: T cells newly recruited by each seasonal influenza vaccination are few, the authors suggested.

Source: PBMCs from blood, taken 45 days after vaccination. The clonotype originates from a man in his fifties or sixties who received an inactivated influenza vaccine.

CDR3 nucleotides: TGCAGCGTTGAAATCCGCCTTAGGGCGGCTTTCTTT. Protein product: CSVEIRLRAAFF. This rearrangement joins TRBV29-1 to TRBJ1-1; D gene unclear. Germline V lookup: CDR1 SQVTM, CDR2 ANQGSEA. Trimming left V 2 bases short and J 11 bases short, with 15 bases between. CDR3 size: 12 residues.